This TCR beta chain comes out of a study of T cell repertoires in cytomegalovirus infection. Looking at the study overall: Indicated by public TCR beta signatures were CMV infection and matching HLA type.

This clonotype was detected ten times or more. Antigen specificity is unknown. TCRdb ran MiXCR on the reads and lists one entry per CDR3 protein. The repertoire consists of approximately 550,000 distinct CDR3 sequences, with 15% to 20% occurring once and the leading ten covering about 24%. Study results and caveats: Ex vivo responses were dominated by HLA-C-restricted CMV-specific TCR beta clonotypes. CMV carriers with the relevant HLA were identified by cumulative public TCR beta family frequency.

CDR3 size: 17 residues. Trimming stripped 2 bases from V and 6 bases from J, with 22 bases between. Germline assignment: CDR1 MNHNY and CDR2 SVGAGI (reference sequence). The clonotype originates from a human donor in good health (CMV status not recorded). Some clones in this sample may be carry-over from other donors' samples. This sequence joins TRBV6-6 and TRBJ1-2; D is possibly TRBD1 (6 bases). Specimen: CD8+ T cells from PBMCs. CDR3 in amino acids: CASSYRTRTDGSNGYTF. The CDR3 nucleotides are TGTGCCAGCAGTTACCGAACCCGGACAGACGGTAGCAATGGCTACACCTTC.